This T cell receptor (beta chain) was identified in a study of cytomegalovirus exposure and HLA in healthy donors. As for the study in general: As an earlier analysis found, 150 million to 200 million T cells yielded 117 million unique TCR beta sequences.

With respect to this clone: Its matching antigen is unknown.

With 60 Vbeta and 13 Jbeta primers, the PCR was carried out. Clones were sequenced by immunoSEQ multiplex PCR, and TCRdb holds only the in-frame ones, with some missing. The table has about 130,000 clones, 76% seen once. Trimming at V came to 0 bases and at J to 4 bases, leaving 11 bases not matched to a gene. This CDR3 contains 18 residues. Germline V gene data show CDR1 as GTSNPN and CDR2 as SVGIG (reference sequence). Findings and limits, study-wide: Being productive about 87% or about 30% of the time was typical of most TCR beta V segments in an earlier analysis. Judged likely to be a sequencing artifact was a cluster of highly shared sequence variants. Analysis performed later found roughly 18,000 TCR beta sequences associated with HLA alleles at 0.05 false discovery rate.

This sequence joins TRBV30 and TRBJ1-5; 11 bases match TRBD1. This clonotype originated in a man aged 35-49 years in good health and CMV-seronegative. The sample was PBMCs. The CDR3 here is CAWSVRTGGSRRNQPQHF. The DNA for the CDR3 is TGTGCCTGGAGTGTAAGGACAGGGGGCTCCCGGAGGAATCAGCCCCAGCATTTT.